A selection of T cell receptor beta chains follows, all from one sample in a study of Graves' ophthalmopathy and Graves' hyperthyroidism. One entry per CDR3 protein results from TCRdb running MiXCR on the multiplex PCR reads. The top ten clones hold around 45% of a sample with over 12,000 distinct CDR3 sequences, 50% of them seen once. Source material: peripheral blood. The receptors here all came from a woman aged 30 to 39 with Graves' ophthalmopathy. CDR3s include the opening cysteine and the closing phenylalanine or tryptophan. A D gene is named only where the DNA matches it firmly. Rows may omit the clone size; those that give it use once, few, many or a size class.

v_gene	abundance	d_gene	j_gene	CDR3aa	CDR3nt
TRBV20-1	NA	NA	TRBJ2-7	CSAGDVMQGFSYEQYF	TGCAGTGCTGGAGACGTGATGCAGGGGTTCTCCTACGAGCAGTACTTC
TRBV7-9	NA	NA	TRBJ2-1	CASSLSALLADNEQFF	TGTGCCAGCAGCTTAAGTGCTCTGCTAGCCGACAATGAGCAGTTCTTC
TRBV25-1	NA	TRBD1	TRBJ1-6	CASSEFRGMAYNSPLHF	TGTGCCAGCAGTGAATTCAGGGGGATGGCCTATAATTCACCCCTCCACTTT
TRBV7-2	NA	TRBD1	TRBJ2-3	CASSYYPGQGIRETDTQYF	TGTGCCAGCAGCTACTATCCGGGACAGGGAATCCGCGAAACAGATACGCAGTATTTT
TRBV19	NA	TRBD1	TRBJ1-5	CASKYGTDYSNQPQHF	TGTGCCAGTAAATACGGGACAGACTATAGCAATCAGCCCCAGCATTTT
TRBV29-1	NA	TRBD1	TRBJ2-7	CSVEGGAGGTYEQYF	TGCAGCGTTGAAGGGGGAGCAGGGGGAACCTACGAGCAGTACTTC
TRBV29-1	many	TRBD1	TRBJ1-2	CSVGTGVPYGYTF	TGCAGCGTGGGGACAGGGGTGCCCTATGGCTACACCTTC
TRBV7-9	few	TRBD1	TRBJ2-5	CASSIQGARIETQYF	TGTGCCAGCAGCATTCAGGGGGCGAGGATCGAGACCCAGTACTTC
TRBV25-1	NA	NA	TRBJ2-1	CASSPIEYNEQFF	TGTGCCAGCAGTCCAATCGAGTACAATGAGCAGTTCTTC
TRBV14	NA	NA	TRBJ2-7	CASSEDEGGPRYEQYF	TGTGCCAGCAGCGAAGATGAGGGGGGGCCTCGCTACGAGCAGTACTTC
TRBV6-5	NA	NA	TRBJ2-5	CASSRGQETQYF	TGTGCCAGCTCGCGCGGACAAGAGACCCAGTACTTC
TRBV10-2	NA	TRBD2	TRBJ2-3	CASRRPGGTSGSTDTQYF	TGCGCCAGCAGACGCCCGGGGGGGACTAGCGGGAGCACAGATACGCAGTATTTT
TRBV2	NA	NA	TRBJ1-1	CASSWNMNTEAFF	TGTGCCAGCAGTTGGAACATGAACACTGAAGCTTTCTTT
TRBV5-6	few	TRBD2	TRBJ2-7	CASSLAPGGEQYF	TGTGCCAGCAGCTTGGCCCCGGGGGGCGAGCAGTACTTC
TRBV4-1	NA	NA	TRBJ1-6	CASSQGLQRANALHF	TGCGCCAGCAGCCAAGGCCTTCAAAGGGCTAACGCCCTCCACTTT
TRBV12-3/TRBV12-4	NA	NA	TRBJ2-7	CASSFGHEQYF	TGTGCCAGCAGTTTCGGCCACGAGCAGTACTTC
TRBV24-1	many	NA	TRBJ2-3	CATSTGYTDTQYF	TGTGCCACCAGTACAGGATACACAGATACGCAGTATTTT
TRBV10-3	NA	TRBD2	TRBJ2-7	CAISNSGRGDEQYF	TGTGCCATCAGCAACAGCGGGAGAGGGGACGAGCAGTACTTC
TRBV7-9	medium-sized	NA	TRBJ2-5	CASLRPGWETQYF	TGTGCCAGCCTCAGGCCGGGATGGGAGACCCAGTACTTC
TRBV5-1	NA	TRBD1	TRBJ2-5	CASSSGQSRETQCF	TGCGCCAGCAGCTCGGGACAGTCAAGAGAGACCCAGTGCTTC
TRBV7-8	many	NA	TRBJ1-1	CASSTSGTEAFF	TGTGCCAGCAGCACGTCCGGGACTGAAGCTTTCTTT
TRBV20-1	NA	NA	TRBJ2-5	CSAREGLSETQYF	TGCAGTGCTAGAGAGGGACTCTCAGAGACCCAGTACTTC
TRBV6-6	NA	TRBD2	TRBJ2-1	CASSFPPSGRANNEQFF	TGTGCCAGCAGTTTCCCCCCTAGCGGGAGGGCCAACAATGAGCAGTTCTTC
TRBV20-1	NA	NA	TRBJ1-6	CSASFGDYNSPLHF	TGCAGTGCTAGTTTCGGGGATTATAATTCACCCCTCCACTTT
TRBV6-2/TRBV6-3	many	TRBD1	TRBJ1-5	CASSYNRGSNQPQHF	TGTGCCAGCAGTTACAACAGGGGTAGCAATCAGCCCCAGCATTTT
TRBV2	many	NA	TRBJ1-2	CASSGRTQGHGYTF	TGTGCCAGCAGTGGGCGGACACAAGGTCATGGCTACACCTTC
TRBV6-4	few	TRBD2	TRBJ2-1	CASSEGASGHVGEQFF	TGTGCCAGCAGTGAAGGGGCTAGCGGGCATGTAGGTGAGCAGTTCTTC
TRBV2	once	NA	TRBJ1-4	CASMNVPTTNEKLFF	TGTGCCAGCATGAATGTCCCTACAACTAATGAAAAACTGTTTTTT
TRBV29-1	NA	TRBD1	TRBJ1-1	CSVEDLIGTGGSEAFF	TGCAGCGTTGAAGATCTGATAGGGACAGGGGGCTCTGAAGCTTTCTTT
TRBV6-5	medium-sized	NA	TRBJ1-5	CASSYSRQLNQPQHF	TGTGCCAGCAGTTACTCGAGACAGTTGAATCAGCCCCAGCATTTT
TRBV5-1	many	TRBD1	TRBJ1-1	CASSLGQGVTEAFF	TGCGCCAGCAGCTTGGGACAGGGGGTCACTGAAGCTTTCTTT
TRBV9	NA	NA	TRBJ1-2	CASSPGIPAGTYGYTF	TGTGCCAGCAGCCCAGGGATCCCCGCTGGGACCTATGGCTACACCTTC
TRBV20-1	many	TRBD2	TRBJ2-2	CSASLAGEAGELFF	TGCAGTGCTAGCCTAGCGGGAGAGGCCGGGGAGCTGTTTTTT
TRBV2	medium-sized	TRBD2	TRBJ2-7	CASSDTAGVCEQYF	TGTGCCAGCAGTGACACCGCGGGAGTTTGTGAGCAGTACTTC
TRBV7-2	few	NA	TRBJ1-2	CASSQGPGPQGYTF	TGTGCCAGCAGCCAGGGGCCGGGGCCACAGGGCTACACCTTC
TRBV20-1	NA	NA	TRBJ2-2	CSARVRNTGELFF	TGCAGTGCTAGAGTGCGCAACACCGGGGAGCTGTTTTTT
TRBV28	many	NA	TRBJ2-7	CASRISGDPYEQYF	TGTGCCAGCAGGATTAGCGGAGACCCCTACGAGCAGTACTTC
TRBV6-2/TRBV6-3	many	NA	TRBJ1-6	CASSFNLIRDTIISSYNSPLHF	TGTGCCAGCAGTTTCAATTTAATCCGGGACACTATTATTAGCTCCTATAATTCACCCCTCCACTTT
TRBV6-6	NA	NA	TRBJ2-7	CASSVAAGQGRYEQYF	TGTGCCAGCAGTGTAGCCGCGGGGCAGGGAAGGTACGAGCAGTACTTC
TRBV6-5	NA	NA	TRBJ2-1	CASSLALDEQFF	TGTGCCAGCAGTTTAGCCCTCGACGAGCAGTTCTTC
TRBV7-8	NA	NA	TRBJ2-1	CASRPLADNEQFF	TGTGCCAGCAGACCTTTAGCGGACAATGAGCAGTTCTTC